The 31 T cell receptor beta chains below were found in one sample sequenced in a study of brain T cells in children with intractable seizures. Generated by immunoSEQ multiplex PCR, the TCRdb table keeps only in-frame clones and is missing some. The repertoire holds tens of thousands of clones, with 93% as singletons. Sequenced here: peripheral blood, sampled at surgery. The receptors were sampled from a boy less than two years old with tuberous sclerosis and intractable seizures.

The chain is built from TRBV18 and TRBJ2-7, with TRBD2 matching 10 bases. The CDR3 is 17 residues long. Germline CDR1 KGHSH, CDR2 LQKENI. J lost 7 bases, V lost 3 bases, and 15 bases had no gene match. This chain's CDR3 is CASSPLDSGRALGEQYF. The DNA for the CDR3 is TGTGCCAGCTCACCCCTTGACAGCGGGAGGGCCCTCGGGGAGCAGTACTTC.

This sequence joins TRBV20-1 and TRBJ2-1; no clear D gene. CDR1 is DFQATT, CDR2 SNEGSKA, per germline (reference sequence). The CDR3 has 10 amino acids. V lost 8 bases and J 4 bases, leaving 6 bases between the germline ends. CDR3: CSLDYNEQFF. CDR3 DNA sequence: TGCAGTCTAGATTACAATGAGCAGTTCTTC.

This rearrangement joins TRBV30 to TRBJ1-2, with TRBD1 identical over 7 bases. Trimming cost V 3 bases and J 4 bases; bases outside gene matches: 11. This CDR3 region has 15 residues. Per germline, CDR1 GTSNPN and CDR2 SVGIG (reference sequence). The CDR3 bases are TGTGCCTGGAGGAGGGGGCGAAAGACAGCCTATGGCTACACCTTC. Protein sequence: CAWRRGRKTAYGYTF.

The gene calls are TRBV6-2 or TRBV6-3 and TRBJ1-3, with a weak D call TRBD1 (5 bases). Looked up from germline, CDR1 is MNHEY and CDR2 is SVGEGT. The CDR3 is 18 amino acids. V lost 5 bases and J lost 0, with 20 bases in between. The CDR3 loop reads CASSPSLSRTHSGNTIYF. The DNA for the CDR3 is TGTGCCAGCAGTCCATCCCTTTCCCGGACACACTCTGGAAACACCATATATTTT.

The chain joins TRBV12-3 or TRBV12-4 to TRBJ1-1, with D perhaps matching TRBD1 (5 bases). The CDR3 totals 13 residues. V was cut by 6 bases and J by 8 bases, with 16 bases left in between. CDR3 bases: TGTGCCAGCAGCTTCGGGGACGGATCCGAAGCTTTCTTT. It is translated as CASSFGDGSEAFF.

The CDR3 DNA sequence: TGTGCCAGCAGCTTAGCGCCAGGTGAAGCTTTCTTT. This encodes CASSLAPGEAFF. The chain recombines TRBV7-9 with TRBJ1-1; D is uncertain. Trimming took 0 bases from V and 7 from J, leaving 6 bases between them. The CDR3 runs 12 residues. Germline lookup yields CDR1 SEHNR and CDR2 FQNEAQ (reference sequence).

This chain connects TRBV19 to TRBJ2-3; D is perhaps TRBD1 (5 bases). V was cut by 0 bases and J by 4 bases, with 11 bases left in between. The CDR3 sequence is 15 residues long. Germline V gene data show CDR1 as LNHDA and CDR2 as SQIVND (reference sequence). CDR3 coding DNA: TGTGCCAGTAGTATAGACAGGGTTGGGCCAGATACGCAGTATTTT. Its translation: CASSIDRVGPDTQYF.

The CDR3 coding sequence is TGTGCCAGCAGTTCGGCCAGGGGGGGATCTGGCTACACCTTC. Encoded protein: CASSSARGGSGYTF. The gene calls are TRBV2 and TRBJ1-2, with 7 positions matching TRBD1. CDR3 length: 14 residues. Germline V CDR1 and CDR2: SNHLY, FYNNEI. Germline trimming cut 5 bases from V and 7 bases from J; bases unmatched to any gene: 10.

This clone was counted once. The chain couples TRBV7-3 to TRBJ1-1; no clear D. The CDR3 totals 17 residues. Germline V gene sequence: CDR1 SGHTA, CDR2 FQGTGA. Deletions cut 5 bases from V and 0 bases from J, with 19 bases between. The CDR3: CASSLARRLNMNTEAFF. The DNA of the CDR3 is TGTGCCAGCAGCCTCGCGCGGCGCCTCAACATGAACACTGAAGCTTTCTTT.

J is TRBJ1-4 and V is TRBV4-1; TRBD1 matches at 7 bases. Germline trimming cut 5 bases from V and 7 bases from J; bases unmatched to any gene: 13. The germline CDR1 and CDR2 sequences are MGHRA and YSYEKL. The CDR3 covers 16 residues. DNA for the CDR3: TGCGCCAGCAGCAACATACAGGGGCCTGACTTTGAAAAACTGTTTTTT. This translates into CASSNIQGPDFEKLFF.

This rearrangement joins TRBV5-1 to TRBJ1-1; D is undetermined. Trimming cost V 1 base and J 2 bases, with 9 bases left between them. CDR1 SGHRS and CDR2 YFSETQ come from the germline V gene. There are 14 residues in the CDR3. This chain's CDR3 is CASSLLEGNTEAFF. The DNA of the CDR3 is TGCGCCAGCAGCTTGTTAGAGGGAAACACTGAAGCTTTCTTT.

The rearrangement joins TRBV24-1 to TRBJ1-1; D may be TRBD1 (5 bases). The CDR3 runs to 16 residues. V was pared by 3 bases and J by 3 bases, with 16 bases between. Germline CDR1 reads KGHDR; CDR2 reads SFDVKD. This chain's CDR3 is CATSDRGIPRDTEAFF. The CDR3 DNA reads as TGTGCCACCAGTGATAGGGGCATCCCGAGAGACACTGAAGCTTTCTTT.

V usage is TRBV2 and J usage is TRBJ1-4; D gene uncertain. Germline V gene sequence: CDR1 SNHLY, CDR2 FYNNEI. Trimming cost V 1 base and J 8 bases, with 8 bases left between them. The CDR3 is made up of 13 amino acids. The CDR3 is CASSEVREEKLFF. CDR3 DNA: TGTGCCAGCAGTGAAGTAAGGGAAGAAAAACTGTTTTTT.

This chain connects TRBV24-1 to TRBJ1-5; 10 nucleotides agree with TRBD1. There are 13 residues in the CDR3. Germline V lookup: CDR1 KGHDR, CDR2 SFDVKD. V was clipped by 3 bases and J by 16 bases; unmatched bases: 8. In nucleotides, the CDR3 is TGTGCCACCAGTGATCGTACCGGGACAGGGGAACATTTT. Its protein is CATSDRTGTGEHF.

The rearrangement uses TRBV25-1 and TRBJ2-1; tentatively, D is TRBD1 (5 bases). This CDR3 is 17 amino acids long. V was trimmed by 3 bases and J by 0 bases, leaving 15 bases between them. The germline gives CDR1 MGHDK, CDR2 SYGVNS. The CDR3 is CASSDLQERSSYNEQFF. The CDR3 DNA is TGTGCCAGCAGTGATTTACAGGAAAGGAGCTCCTACAATGAGCAGTTCTTC.

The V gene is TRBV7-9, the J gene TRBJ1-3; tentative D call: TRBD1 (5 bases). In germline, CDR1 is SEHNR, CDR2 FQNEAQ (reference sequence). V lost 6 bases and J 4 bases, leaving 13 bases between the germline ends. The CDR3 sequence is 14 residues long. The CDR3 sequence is CASRQRGVGNTIYF. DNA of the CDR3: TGTGCCAGCAGACAAAGGGGAGTCGGAAACACCATATATTTT. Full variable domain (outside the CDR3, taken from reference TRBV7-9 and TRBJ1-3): DTGVSQNPRHKITKRGQNVTFRCDPISEHNRLYWYRQTLGQGPEFLTYFQNEAQLEKSRLLSDRFSAERPKGSFSTLEIQRTEQGDSAMYLCASRQRGVGNTIYFGEGSWLTVV.

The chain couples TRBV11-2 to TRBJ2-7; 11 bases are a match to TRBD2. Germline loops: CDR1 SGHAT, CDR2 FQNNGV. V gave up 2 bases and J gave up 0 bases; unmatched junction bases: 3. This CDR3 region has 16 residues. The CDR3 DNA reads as TGTGCCAGCAGCTTAATGCTAGCGGGAGGCTCCTACGAGCAGTACTTC. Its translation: CASSLMLAGGSYEQYF.

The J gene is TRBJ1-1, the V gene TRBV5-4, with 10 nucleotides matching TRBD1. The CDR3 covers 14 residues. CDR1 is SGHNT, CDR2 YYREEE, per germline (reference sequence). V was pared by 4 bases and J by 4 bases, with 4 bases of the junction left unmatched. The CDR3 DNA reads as TGTGCCAGCAGCGGGGACAGGGGCGGCACTGAAGCTTTCTTT. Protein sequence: CASSGDRGGTEAFF.

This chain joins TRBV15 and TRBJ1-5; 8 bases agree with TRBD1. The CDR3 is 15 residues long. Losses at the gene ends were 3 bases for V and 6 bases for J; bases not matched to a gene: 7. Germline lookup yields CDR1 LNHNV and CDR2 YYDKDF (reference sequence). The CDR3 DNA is TGTGCCACCAGCAGGGGTGGGACAGGTAGTCAGCCCCAGCATTTT. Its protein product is CATSRGGTGSQPQHF.

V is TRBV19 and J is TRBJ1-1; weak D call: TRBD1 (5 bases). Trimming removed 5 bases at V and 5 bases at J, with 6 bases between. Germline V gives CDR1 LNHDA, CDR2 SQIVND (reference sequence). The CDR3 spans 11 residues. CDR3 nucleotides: TGTGCCAGTAGTGGGGGAACTGAAGCTTTCTTT. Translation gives CASSGGTEAFF.

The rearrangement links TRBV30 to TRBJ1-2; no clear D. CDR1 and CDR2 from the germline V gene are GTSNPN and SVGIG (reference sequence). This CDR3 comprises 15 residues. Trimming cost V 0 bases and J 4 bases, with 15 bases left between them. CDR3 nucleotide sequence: TGTGCCTGGAGTGTAGACCCCACAGTAGGCTATGGCTACACCTTC. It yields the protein CAWSVDPTVGYGYTF.

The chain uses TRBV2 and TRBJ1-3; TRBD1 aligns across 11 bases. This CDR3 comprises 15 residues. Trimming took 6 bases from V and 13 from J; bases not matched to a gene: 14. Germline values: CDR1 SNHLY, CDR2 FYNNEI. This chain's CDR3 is CASRRDRGNIPLIYF. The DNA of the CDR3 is TGTGCCAGCAGGCGGGACAGGGGGAACATCCCGTTGATATATTTT.

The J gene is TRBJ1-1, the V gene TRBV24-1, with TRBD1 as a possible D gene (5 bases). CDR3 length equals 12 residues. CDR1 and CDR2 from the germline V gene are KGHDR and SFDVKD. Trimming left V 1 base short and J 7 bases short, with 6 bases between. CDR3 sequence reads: CATSDFGGEAFF. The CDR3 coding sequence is TGTGCCACCAGTGATTTCGGGGGTGAAGCTTTCTTT.

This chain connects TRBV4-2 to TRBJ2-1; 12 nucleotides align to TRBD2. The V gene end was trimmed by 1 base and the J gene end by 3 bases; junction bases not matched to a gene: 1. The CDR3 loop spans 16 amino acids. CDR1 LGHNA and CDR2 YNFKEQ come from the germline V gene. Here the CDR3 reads CASSQGLAGDYNEQFF. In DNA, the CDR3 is TGTGCCAGCAGCCAAGGACTAGCGGGGGACTACAATGAGCAGTTCTTC.

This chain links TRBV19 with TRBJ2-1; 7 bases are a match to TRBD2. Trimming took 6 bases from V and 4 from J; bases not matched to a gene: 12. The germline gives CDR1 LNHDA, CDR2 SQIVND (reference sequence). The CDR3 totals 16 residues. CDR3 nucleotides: TGTGCCAGTAGCAGACTGACGGCGGGGGAATACAATGAGCAGTTCTTC. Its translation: CASSRLTAGEYNEQFF. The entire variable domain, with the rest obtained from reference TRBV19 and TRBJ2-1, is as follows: DGGITQSPKYLFRKEGQNVTLSCEQNLNHDAMYWYRQDPGQGLRLIYYSQIVNDFQKGDIAEGYSVSREKKESFPLTVTSAQKNPTAFYLCASSRLTAGEYNEQFFGPGTRLTVL.

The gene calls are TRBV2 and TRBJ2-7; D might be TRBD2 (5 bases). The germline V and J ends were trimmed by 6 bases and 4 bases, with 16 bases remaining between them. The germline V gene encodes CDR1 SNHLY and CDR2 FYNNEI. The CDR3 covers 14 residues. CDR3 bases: TGTGCCAGCAGCCCCGGGTTCTGGACTTACGAGCAGTACTTC. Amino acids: CASSPGFWTYEQYF.

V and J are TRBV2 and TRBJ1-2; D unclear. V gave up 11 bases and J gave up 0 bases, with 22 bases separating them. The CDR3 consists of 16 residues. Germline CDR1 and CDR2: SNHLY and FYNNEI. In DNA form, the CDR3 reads TGTGCCGGAAAGGGAACTAGGGCCGATCCTAACTATGGCTACACCTTC. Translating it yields CAGKGTRADPNYGYTF.

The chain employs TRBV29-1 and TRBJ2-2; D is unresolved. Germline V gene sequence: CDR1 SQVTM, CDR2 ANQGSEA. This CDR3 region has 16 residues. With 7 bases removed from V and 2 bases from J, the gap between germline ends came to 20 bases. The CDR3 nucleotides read TGCAGCGACCGCCCGGGTTACCATCATAACACCGGGGAGCTGTTTTTT. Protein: CSDRPGYHHNTGELFF.

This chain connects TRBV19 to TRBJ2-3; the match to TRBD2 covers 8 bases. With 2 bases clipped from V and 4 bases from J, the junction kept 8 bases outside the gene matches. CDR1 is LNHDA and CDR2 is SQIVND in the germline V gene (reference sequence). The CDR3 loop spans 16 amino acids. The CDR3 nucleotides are TGTGCCAGTAGTATATTGACGGGGGGGCCGCCAGATACGCAGTATTTT. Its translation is CASSILTGGPPDTQYF.

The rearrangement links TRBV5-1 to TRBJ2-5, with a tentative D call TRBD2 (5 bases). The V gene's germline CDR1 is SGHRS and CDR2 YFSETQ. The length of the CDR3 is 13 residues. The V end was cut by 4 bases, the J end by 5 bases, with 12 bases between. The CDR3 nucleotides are TGCGCCAGCAGCAGGGCCACTAGGGAGACCCAGTACTTC. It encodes CASSRATRETQYF.

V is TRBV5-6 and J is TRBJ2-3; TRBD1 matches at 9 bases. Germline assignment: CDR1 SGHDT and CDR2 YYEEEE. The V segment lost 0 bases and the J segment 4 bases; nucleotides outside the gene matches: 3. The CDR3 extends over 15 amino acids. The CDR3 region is CASSLGGQGSDTQYF. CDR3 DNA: TGTGCCAGCAGCTTGGGTGGACAGGGGTCAGATACGCAGTATTTT.